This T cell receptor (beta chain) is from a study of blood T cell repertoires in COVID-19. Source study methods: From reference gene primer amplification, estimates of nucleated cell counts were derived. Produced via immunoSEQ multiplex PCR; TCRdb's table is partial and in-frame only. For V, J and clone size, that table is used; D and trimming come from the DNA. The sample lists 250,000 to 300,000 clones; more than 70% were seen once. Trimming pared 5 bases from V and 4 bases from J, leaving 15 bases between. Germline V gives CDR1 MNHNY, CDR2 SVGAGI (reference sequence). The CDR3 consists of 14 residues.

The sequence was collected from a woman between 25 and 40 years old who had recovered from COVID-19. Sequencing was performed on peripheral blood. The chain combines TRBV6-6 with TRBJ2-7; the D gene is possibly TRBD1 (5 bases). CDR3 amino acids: CASSPTERRYEQYF. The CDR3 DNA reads TGTGCCAGCAGTCCGACAGAAAGACGTTACGAGCAGTACTTC.